A single sample is the source of the 19 T cell receptor beta chains below, sequenced in a study of naive and memory T cell subsets. Findings and limits, study-wide: Naive repertoires, especially CD8, held a few larger clonotypes, possibly memory cells re-expressing CD45RA.

Antigen specificity for these receptors is unknown. Both TRBC1 and TRBC2 were covered by a beta constant-region primer of two equimolar oligonucleotides. Four rounds of PCR amplified the ligated cDNA using nested alpha and beta constant-region primers plus SP2. TCRdb re-analysed the UMI-ligation and nested PCR reads in MiXCR, keeping a single row per CDR3 protein. The table includes approximately 100,000 distinct CDR3 sequences, approximately 15% detected once. The source material was naive CD8+ T cells from blood. The receptors come from a human donor in good health.

The gene calls are TRBV7-9 and TRBJ2-3; no clear D gene. Per the germline V gene, CDR1 is SEHNR and CDR2 is FQNEAQ (reference sequence). V lost 3 bases to trimming and J lost 3 bases, with 7 bases between them. The length of the CDR3 is 13 residues. CDR3 residues: CASSLVMTDTQYF. The CDR3 DNA reads as TGTGCCAGCAGCTTGGTAATGACAGATACGCAGTATTTT.

This clonotype was seen a few times. This sequence joins TRBV13 and TRBJ1-1; D unclear. CDR3 length: 14 amino acids. Germline CDR1 is PRHDT and CDR2 is FYEKMQ (reference sequence). V was shortened by 5 bases and J by 6 bases, with 16 bases between the two germline ends. The CDR3 DNA reads as TGTGCCAGCAGCCGAGAGGGCTTGGGGTCTGAAGCTTTCTTT. This gives the protein CASSREGLGSEAFF.

In its sample, this clonotype was seen many times. The V and J genes are TRBV14 and TRBJ2-5; 9 nucleotides match TRBD2. The germline V gene has CDR1 SGHDN and CDR2 FVKESK. After removal of 0 bases from V and 1 base from J, the junction contained 3 bases not matched to a gene. The CDR3 runs 16 residues. CDR3 sequence (DNA): TGTGCCAGCAGCCAAGATAGAGCGGGAGGCCAAGAGACCCAGTACTTC. Translating it yields CASSQDRAGGQETQYF.

The chain carries TRBV14 and TRBJ2-3; weak D call: TRBD2 (6 bases). The length of the CDR3 is 17 residues. V was pared by 8 bases and J by 2 bases, with 23 bases between. CDR1 is SGHDN, CDR2 FVKESK, per germline. The chain's CDR3 is CASLGRGGGCHTDTQYF. CDR3 bases: TGTGCCAGCCTCGGCCGGGGAGGAGGGTGTCACACAGATACGCAGTATTTT.

This clonotype was picked up a small number of times. This chain connects TRBV4-3 to TRBJ2-7, with D unresolved. Trimming removed 2 bases from V and 2 bases from J, with 13 bases in between. This CDR3 comprises 15 residues. Germline V gene data show CDR1 as LGHNA and CDR2 as YSLEER. DNA of the CDR3: TGCGCCAGCAGCCAAACCCGGGCCCCTGCCTACGAGCAGTACTTC. Translated, it gives CASSQTRAPAYEQYF.

This clonotype was counted a few times. The chain is built from TRBV7-2 and TRBJ2-1, with D hard to call. The germline V gene has CDR1 SGHTA and CDR2 FQGNSA. CDR3 size: 12 residues. Trimming removed 0 bases at V and 10 bases at J, with 7 bases between. CDR3 protein: CASSLADGEQFF. As DNA, the CDR3 is TGTGCCAGCAGCTTAGCCGACGGGGAGCAGTTCTTC.

This clonotype was picked up a small number of times. This sequence joins TRBV25-1 and TRBJ2-7; D remains unclear. Germline V gene data show CDR1 as MGHDK and CDR2 as SYGVNS. This CDR3 has 14 residues. V lost 7 bases, J lost 4 bases, and 17 bases lay in between. The DNA of the CDR3 is TGTGCCAGCACCCCTGTGGGCTCTTGGTACGAGCAGTACTTC. Translating gives CASTPVGSWYEQYF.

This clonotype occurred many times. V is TRBV20-1 and J is TRBJ2-1, with 7 bases that match TRBD2. Germline V gives CDR1 DFQATT, CDR2 SNEGSKA (reference sequence). V lost 6 bases to trimming and J lost 9 bases; unmatched junction nucleotides: 11. The CDR3 consists of 13 residues. DNA of the CDR3: TGCAGTGCATGCTGCGGGAGATTCGGTGAGCAGTTCTTC. Its protein is CSACCGRFGEQFF.

V is TRBV13 and J is TRBJ2-1; 9 positions match TRBD2. Unmatched junction bases numbered 23, after V lost 5 bases and J lost 9 bases. This CDR3 spans 19 amino acids. The germline gives CDR1 PRHDT, CDR2 FYEKMQ (reference sequence). This CDR3 reads CASSPNQTPSGMVSGEQFF. CDR3 DNA sequence: TGTGCCAGCAGCCCAAATCAAACCCCTAGCGGGATGGTTTCGGGTGAGCAGTTCTTC.

The rearrangement links TRBV6-2 or TRBV6-3 to TRBJ1-1, with D perhaps TRBD1 (5 bases). Trimming pared 2 bases from V and 0 bases from J, leaving 10 bases between. Germline assignment: CDR1 MNHEY and CDR2 SVGEGT. This CDR3 region has 15 residues. CDR3 loop: CASSYNQGLNTEAFF. CDR3 in DNA: TGTGCCAGCAGTTACAACCAGGGCCTGAACACTGAAGCTTTCTTT.

V and J are TRBV6-6 and TRBJ1-4, with D perhaps TRBD1 (5 bases). CDR3 length equals 16 residues. V was clipped by 2 bases and J by 3 bases, with 13 bases between them. The germline V gene has CDR1 MNHNY and CDR2 SVGAGI (reference sequence). The CDR3, as DNA: TGTGCCAGCAGTTACGGGGACCCTACGTCTAATGAAAAACTGTTTTTT. Translated: CASSYGDPTSNEKLFF.

This clonotype was counted only a few times. This chain joins TRBV4-3 and TRBJ2-6; the D is unclear. V shed 0 bases and J shed 0 bases, with 6 bases lying between them. This CDR3 is 16 amino acids long. CDR1 and CDR2 (germline): LGHNA, YSLEER. The CDR3 reads CASSQDRFSGANVLTF. The CDR3 DNA reads as TGCGCCAGCAGCCAAGACAGGTTCTCTGGGGCCAACGTCCTGACTTTC.

This chain links TRBV7-3 with TRBJ2-3; D unresolved. Germline V gives CDR1 SGHTA, CDR2 FQGTGA. The CDR3 runs 14 residues. V was cut by 2 bases and J by 2 bases, with 8 bases left in between. The DNA of the CDR3 is TGTGCCAGCAGCTTAGGGCACCCCACAGATACGCAGTATTTT. Encoded protein: CASSLGHPTDTQYF.

This clonotype turned up a few times. J is TRBJ2-5 and V is TRBV20-1; 15 bases are a match to TRBD2. Germline lookup yields CDR1 DFQATT and CDR2 SNEGSKA (reference sequence). Trimming removed 8 bases from V and 2 bases from J; junction bases left unmatched: 12. This CDR3 spans 17 amino acids. CDR3 sequence: CSITGLAGGQGQETQYF. The CDR3 bases are TGCAGTATCACCGGACTAGCGGGGGGGCAAGGTCAAGAGACCCAGTACTTC.

A few counts support this clonotype. The V and J genes are TRBV28 and TRBJ2-1; D remains ambiguous. V was clipped by 2 bases and J by 4 bases, with 9 bases between them. The CDR3 sequence is 14 residues long. In germline, CDR1 is MDHEN, CDR2 SYDVKM. The CDR3 coding sequence is TGTGCCAGCAGTTTAAAACAGATTTACAATGAGCAGTTCTTC. Translation: CASSLKQIYNEQFF.

The chain is built from TRBV29-1 and TRBJ2-1; possible D gene TRBD2, 7 bases. The CDR3 runs 13 residues. Trimming left V 4 bases short and J 10 bases short, with 17 bases between. Per the germline V gene, CDR1 is SQVTM and CDR2 is ANQGSEA. This CDR3 reads CSVGGGAFEEQFF. The CDR3 DNA is TGCAGCGTTGGGGGGGGGGCCTTTGAAGAGCAGTTCTTC.

This chain connects TRBV12-3 or TRBV12-4 to TRBJ1-4; 7 nucleotides agree with TRBD1. The junction had 18 bases not matched to a gene; V was cut back by 5 bases and J by 0 bases. The CDR3 runs 20 residues. In DNA, the CDR3 is TGTGCCAGCAGTCGGCTAGCCCCCGGGACAGTTACTGCAACTAATGAAAAACTGTTTTTT. It codes for CASSRLAPGTVTATNEKLFF.

There are many counts of this clonotype. J is TRBJ2-3 and V is TRBV12-3 or TRBV12-4, with unresolved D. CDR3 length: 14 amino acids. Trimming took 2 bases from V and 0 from J, leaving 6 bases between them. The CDR3 DNA sequence: TGTGCCAGCAGTTTACTCATGAGCACAGATACGCAGTATTTT. It yields the protein CASSLLMSTDTQYF.

The chain joins TRBV24-1 to TRBJ1-5, with D uncertain. Trimming left V 2 bases short and J 5 bases short, with 15 bases between. The V gene's germline CDR1 is KGHDR and CDR2 SFDVKD. This CDR3 spans 16 amino acids. DNA for the CDR3: TGTGCCACCAGTGATTCCACAGACCCGGGCGATCAGCCCCAGCATTTT. It yields the protein CATSDSTDPGDQPQHF.